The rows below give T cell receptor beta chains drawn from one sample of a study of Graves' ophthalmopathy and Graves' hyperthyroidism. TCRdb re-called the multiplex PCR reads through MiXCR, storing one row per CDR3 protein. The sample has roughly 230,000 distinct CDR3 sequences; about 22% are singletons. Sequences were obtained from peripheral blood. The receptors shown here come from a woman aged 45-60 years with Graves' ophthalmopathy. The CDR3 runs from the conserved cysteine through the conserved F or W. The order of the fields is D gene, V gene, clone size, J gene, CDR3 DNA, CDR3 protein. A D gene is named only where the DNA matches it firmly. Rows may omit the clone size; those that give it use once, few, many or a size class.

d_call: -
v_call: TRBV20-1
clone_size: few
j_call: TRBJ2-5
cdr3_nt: TGCAGTGCTAGCGAACTCGGAACGAGGGGGGAGACCCAGTACTTC
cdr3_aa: CSASELGTRGETQYF

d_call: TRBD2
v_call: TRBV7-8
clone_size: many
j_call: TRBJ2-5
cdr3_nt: TGTGCCAGCAGCTTAGGAAGCGGGGGGCTAGAGACCCAGTACTTC
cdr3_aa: CASSLGSGGLETQYF

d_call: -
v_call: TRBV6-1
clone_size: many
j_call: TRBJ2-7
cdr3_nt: TGTGCCAGCAGTGAATGGCTTTACGAGCAGTACTTC
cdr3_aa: CASSEWLYEQYF

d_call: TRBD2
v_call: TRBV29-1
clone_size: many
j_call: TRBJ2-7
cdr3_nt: TGCAGCGTTTTAGCGGGTAGTACGTGGCAGTACTTC
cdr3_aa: CSVLAGSTWQYF

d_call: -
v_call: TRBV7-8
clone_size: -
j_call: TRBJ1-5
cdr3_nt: TGTGCCAGCAGCGGATACCGGGACCGAAGCGGCAATCAGCCCCAGCATTTT
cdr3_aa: CASSGYRDRSGNQPQHF

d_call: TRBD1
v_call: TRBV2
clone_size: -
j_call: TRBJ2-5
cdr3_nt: TGTGCCAGCAGTGATCAAGGCAGGGGGCGGGAGACCCAGTACTTC
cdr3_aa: CASSDQGRGRETQYF

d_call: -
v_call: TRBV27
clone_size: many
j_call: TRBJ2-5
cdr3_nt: TGTGCCAGCGCAATGGGAGAGACCCAGTACTTC
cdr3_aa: CASAMGETQYF

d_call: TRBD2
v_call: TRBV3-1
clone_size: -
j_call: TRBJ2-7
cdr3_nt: TGTGCCAGCAGCCAAGTTGGACTAGCGGGAGGGCCGTCCTACGAGCAGTACTTC
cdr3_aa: CASSQVGLAGGPSYEQYF

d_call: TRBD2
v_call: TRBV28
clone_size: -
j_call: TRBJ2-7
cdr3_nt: TGTGCCAGCAGTTTTATAGCGGGACTCGTGGAGCAGTACTTC
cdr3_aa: CASSFIAGLVEQYF

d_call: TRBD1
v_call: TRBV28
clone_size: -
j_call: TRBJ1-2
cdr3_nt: TGTGCCAGCAGTCCCGGGACAGGTTTTGGCTACACCTTC
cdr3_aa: CASSPGTGFGYTF

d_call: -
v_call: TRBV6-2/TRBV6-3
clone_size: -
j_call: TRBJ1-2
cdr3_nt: TGTGCCAGCAGCTCCGCCGTAGGGCACTATGGCTACACCTTC
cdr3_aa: CASSSAVGHYGYTF

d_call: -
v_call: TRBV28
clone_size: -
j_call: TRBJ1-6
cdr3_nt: TGTGCCAGCAGTTTAGACGGGGTGGGGTCACCCCTCCACTTT
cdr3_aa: CASSLDGVGSPLHF

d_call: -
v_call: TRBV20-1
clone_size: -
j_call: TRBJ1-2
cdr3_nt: TGCAGTGCCGACGACAGTTCGGCCAACTATGGCTACACCTTC
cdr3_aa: CSADDSSANYGYTF

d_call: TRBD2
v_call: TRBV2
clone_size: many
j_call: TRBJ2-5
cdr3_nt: TGTGCCAGCAGTGAAGAGCGGGAGGCATATCAAGAGACCCAGTACTTC
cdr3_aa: CASSEEREAYQETQYF

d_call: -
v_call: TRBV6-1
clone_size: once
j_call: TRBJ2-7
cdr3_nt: TGTGCCAGCGGGCGGGGCAGCTACTACGAGCAGTACTTC
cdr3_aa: CASGRGSYYEQYF

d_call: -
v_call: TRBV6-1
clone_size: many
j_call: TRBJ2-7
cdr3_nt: TGTGCCAGCAGTGAAGCCGGTATGACAGTCAAGGGCTACGAGCAGTACTTC
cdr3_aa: CASSEAGMTVKGYEQYF

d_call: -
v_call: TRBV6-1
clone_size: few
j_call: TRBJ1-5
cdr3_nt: TGTGCCAGCAGTCTCGGAACTGAGGTAAGGGGCAATCAGCCCCAGCATTTT
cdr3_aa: CASSLGTEVRGNQPQHF

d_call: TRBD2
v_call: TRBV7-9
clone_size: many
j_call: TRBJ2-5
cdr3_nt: TGTGCCAGCAGCCCCGGGACTAGCGGGAGCCAAGAGACCCAGTACTTC
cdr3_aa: CASSPGTSGSQETQYF

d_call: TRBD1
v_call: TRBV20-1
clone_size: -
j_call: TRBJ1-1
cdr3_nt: TGCAGTGCTAGAGACCGGACAGGGAGAACTGAAGCTTTCTTT
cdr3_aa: CSARDRTGRTEAFF

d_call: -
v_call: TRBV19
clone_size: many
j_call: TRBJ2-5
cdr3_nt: TGTGCCAGTAGTGCTGCTCGGGAGACCCAGTACTTC
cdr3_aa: CASSAARETQYF

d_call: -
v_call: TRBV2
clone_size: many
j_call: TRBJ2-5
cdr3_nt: TGTGCCAGCAGTGAATTTGAGACCCAGTACTTC
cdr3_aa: CASSEFETQYF

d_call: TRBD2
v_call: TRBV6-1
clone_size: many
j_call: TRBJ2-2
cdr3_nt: TGTGCCAGCAGTAGCGGGAGTTCGTGGGCCGGGGAGCTGTTTTTT
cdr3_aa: CASSSGSSWAGELFF

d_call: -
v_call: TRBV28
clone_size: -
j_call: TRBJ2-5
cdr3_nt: TGTGCCAGCAGACCGGGGGCGAGGGAGACCCAGTACTTC
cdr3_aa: CASRPGARETQYF

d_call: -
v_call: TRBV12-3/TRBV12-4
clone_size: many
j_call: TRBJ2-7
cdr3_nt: TGTGCCAGCAGTTTCGGCCTATACGAGCAGTACTTC
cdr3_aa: CASSFGLYEQYF

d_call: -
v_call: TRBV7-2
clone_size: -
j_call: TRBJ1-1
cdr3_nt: TGTGCCAGCAGGCCTAACTGGGCGGGGGAAGCTTTCTTT
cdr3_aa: CASRPNWAGEAFF

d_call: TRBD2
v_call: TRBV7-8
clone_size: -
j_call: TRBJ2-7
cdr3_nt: TGTGCCAGCAGCTACCTAGCGGCACTCCAATCCTACGAGCAGTACTTC
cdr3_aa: CASSYLAALQSYEQYF

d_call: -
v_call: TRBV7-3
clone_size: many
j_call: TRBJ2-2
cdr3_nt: TGTGCCAGCAGCCCCAGTGACTCTCGCCGGGAGCTGTTTTTT
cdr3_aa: CASSPSDSRRELFF

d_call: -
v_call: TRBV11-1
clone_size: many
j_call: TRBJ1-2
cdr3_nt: TGTGCCAGCAGCTCCAAGGCCCCCGACAAGGGTTATGGCTACACCTTC
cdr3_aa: CASSSKAPDKGYGYTF

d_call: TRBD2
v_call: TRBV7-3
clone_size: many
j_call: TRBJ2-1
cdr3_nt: TGTGCCAGCAGCCCTAGCGGGTTGAACAATGAGCAGTTCTTC
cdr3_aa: CASSPSGLNNEQFF

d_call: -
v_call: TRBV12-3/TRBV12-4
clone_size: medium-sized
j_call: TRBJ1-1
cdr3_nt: TGTGCCACCTCAAAGCGCCCCGGCACTGAAGCTTTCTTT
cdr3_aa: CATSKRPGTEAFF

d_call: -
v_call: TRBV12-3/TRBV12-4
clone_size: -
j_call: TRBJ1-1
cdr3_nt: TGTGCCAGCAGTTTCTCGGGGCCCTTCGCTGAAGCTTTCTTT
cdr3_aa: CASSFSGPFAEAFF

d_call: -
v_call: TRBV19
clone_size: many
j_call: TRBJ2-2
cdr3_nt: TGTGCCAGTAGTACCGCGGGTGACAACACCGGGGAGCTGTTTTTT
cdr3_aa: CASSTAGDNTGELFF

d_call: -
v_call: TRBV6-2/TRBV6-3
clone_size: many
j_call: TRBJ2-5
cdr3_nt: TGTGCCAGCAGAACCCCAGGAGGGAGGGAGACCCAGTACTTC
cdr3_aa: CASRTPGGRETQYF

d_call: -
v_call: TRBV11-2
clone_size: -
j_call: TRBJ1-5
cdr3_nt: TGTGCCAGCAGCTTAGAGGCGGCAGGGAACCAGCCCCAGCATTTT
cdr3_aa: CASSLEAAGNQPQHF

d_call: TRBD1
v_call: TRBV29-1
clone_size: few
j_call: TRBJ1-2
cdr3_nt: TGCAGCGTTGAACTGACAGGGCCGGGCTACACCTTC
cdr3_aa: CSVELTGPGYTF

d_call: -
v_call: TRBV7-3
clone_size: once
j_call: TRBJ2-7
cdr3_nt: TGTGCCAGCAGCTTGGCTGGGGGAGGTTGGGACGAGCAGTACTTC
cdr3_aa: CASSLAGGGWDEQYF

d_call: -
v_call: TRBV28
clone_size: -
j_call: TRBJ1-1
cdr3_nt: TGTGCCAGTTCAAGGAGGGCGAACACTGAAGCTTTCTTT
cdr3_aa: CASSRRANTEAFF

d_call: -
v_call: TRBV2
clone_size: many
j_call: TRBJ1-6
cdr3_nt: TGTGCCAGCAGGATTAAATCAGGGGCGGTCTCTTCACCCCTCCACTTT
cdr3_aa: CASRIKSGAVSSPLHF

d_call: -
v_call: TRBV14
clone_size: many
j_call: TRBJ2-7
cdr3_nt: TGTGCCAGCAGCCAAGGGTCGAGAAGCGTCTACGAGCAGTACTTC
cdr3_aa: CASSQGSRSVYEQYF

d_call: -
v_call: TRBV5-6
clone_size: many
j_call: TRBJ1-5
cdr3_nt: TGTGCCAGCAGCTTGTATGGGGGGCTGGGTCAGCCCCAGCATTTT
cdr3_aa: CASSLYGGLGQPQHF